The sequence of this T cell receptor beta chain was determined in a study of cytomegalovirus exposure and HLA in healthy donors. V lost 4 bases and J lost 2, with 17 bases in between. CDR3 size: 16 residues. The germline V gene has CDR1 SGHRS and CDR2 YFSETQ. Vbeta (60) and Jbeta (13) primers were used in the PCR. TCRdb keeps only in-frame clones here, not all; method: immunoSEQ multiplex PCR. The table shows about 110,000 clones, with 65% to 75% occurring only once. In this sample, this clone turned up a few times. The chain recombines TRBV5-1 with TRBJ2-3, with a weak D call TRBD2 (6 bases). Sequencing was carried out using PBMCs. The receptor was isolated from a man aged 25-45 years in good health and CMV-seropositive. The CDR3 region has the DNA TGCGCCAGCAGCCCTACCTACGGGGGAGACACAGATACGCAGTATTTT. Encoded protein: CASSPTYGGDTDTQYF.